These T cell receptor beta chains were read from a single sample in a study of T cell responses to AZD1222 COVID-19 vaccine. Method: immunoSEQ multiplex PCR; TCRdb's copy keeps in-frame clones and lacks some. The sample lists more than 95,000 clones; 90% were seen once. The material was peripheral blood, obtained on day 0 of AZD1222 vaccination. These receptors all come from an adult in good health. CDR3s include the opening cysteine and the closing phenylalanine or tryptophan. A D gene is named only where the DNA matches it firmly. Expanded clones get a size class; other rows say once, few or many, or leave the size out.

clone size,V gene,J gene,D gene,CDR3 protein,CDR3 DNA
.,TRBV18,TRBJ1-3,.,CASSPAEGSGNTIYF,TGTGCCAGCTCACCGGCGGAGGGCTCTGGAAACACCATATATTTT
.,TRBV4-3,TRBJ1-6,.,CASSQVGTVFSPLHF,TGCGCCAGCAGCCAAGTGGGGACGGTTTTTTCACCCCTCCACTTT
.,TRBV7-9,TRBJ2-5,.,CASIRGEGETQYF,TGTGCCAGCATCAGGGGGGAGGGAGAGACCCAGTACTTC
.,TRBV5-1,TRBJ2-3,.,CASSLAEGTDTQYF,TGCGCCAGCAGCTTGGCCGAGGGAACAGATACGCAGTATTTT
.,TRBV7-9,TRBJ1-1,.,CASSLVRQGGVTPEAFF,TGTGCCAGCAGCTTAGTGCGGCAGGGCGGTGTAACACCTGAAGCTTTCTTT
.,TRBV7-2,TRBJ2-7,.,CASSPPVTYEQYF,TGTGCCAGCAGCCCCCCTGTCACCTACGAGCAGTACTTC
once,TRBV23-1,TRBJ2-5,.,CASSQSLGAETQYF,TGCGCCAGCAGTCAATCTTTGGGGGCAGAGACCCAGTACTTC
once,TRBV3-1/TRBV3-2,TRBJ2-1,.,CASSPNPLAYNEQFF,TGTGCCAGCAGCCCCAACCCACTAGCCTACAATGAGCAGTTCTTC
.,TRBV28,TRBJ1-2,TRBD1,CASSPRDRVGGYTF,TGTGCCAGCAGTCCCCGGGACAGGGTTGGTGGCTACACCTTC
.,TRBV4-1,TRBJ2-1,TRBD1,CASSQERTGVYNEQFF,TGCGCCAGCAGCCAAGAAAGGACAGGGGTTTACAATGAGCAGTTCTTC
.,TRBV5-1,TRBJ1-6,.,CASSLGTDSISPLHF,TGCGCCAGCAGCTTGGGGACGGACAGCATTTCACCCCTCCACTTT
.,TRBV4-2,TRBJ1-2,.,CASSPRLGTGTNYGYTF,TGTGCCAGCAGCCCACGCTTGGGAACGGGAACTAACTATGGCTACACCTTC
.,TRBV6-2/TRBV6-3,TRBJ2-2,.,CASSTNTGELFF,TGTGCCAGCAGTACGAACACCGGGGAGCTGTTTTTT
.,TRBV29-1,TRBJ1-4,.,CSVWGGPTNEKLFF,TGCAGCGTGTGGGGGGGACCTACTAATGAAAAACTGTTTTTT
.,TRBV6-6,TRBJ1-2,TRBD1,CASSSRDRANYGYTF,TGTGCCAGCAGTTCCCGGGACAGAGCTAACTATGGCTACACCTTC
.,TRBV19,TRBJ2-3,.,CASTARWQDTDTQYF,TGTGCCAGTACCGCGAGGTGGCAGGACACAGATACGCAGTATTTT
few,TRBV7-9,TRBJ2-7,TRBD2,CASSLDLAGAGYEQYF,TGTGCCAGCAGCTTAGATCTGGCGGGAGCAGGGTACGAGCAGTACTTC
.,TRBV24-1,TRBJ2-2,.,CATSVQTGNTGELFF,TGTGCCACCAGTGTCCAGACAGGGAACACCGGGGAGCTGTTTTTT
.,TRBV5-4,TRBJ2-1,.,CASSFGDEQFF,TGTGCCAGCAGCTTCGGAGATGAGCAGTTCTTC
.,TRBV12-3/TRBV12-4,TRBJ2-7,.,CASRTTGDYEQYF,TGTGCCAGCAGAACGACGGGGGACTACGAGCAGTACTTC
.,TRBV28,TRBJ1-5,TRBD1,CASSLGTGSNQPQHF,TGTGCCAGCAGTTTAGGGACAGGCAGCAATCAGCCCCAGCATTTT
.,TRBV5-1,TRBJ2-7,TRBD1,CASSLPGQGSEQYF,TGCGCCAGCAGCTTACCGGGACAGGGGTCCGAGCAGTACTTC
.,TRBV6-4,TRBJ2-7,.,CASSPPRGPKLLEQYF,TGTGCCAGCAGTCCCCCCCGGGGCCCTAAGCTCCTCGAGCAGTACTTC
few,TRBV7-6,TRBJ2-5,TRBD1,CASSLVPTGGASSETQYF,TGTGCCAGCAGCTTAGTTCCGACAGGGGGCGCGTCCTCGGAGACCCAGTACTTC